This T cell receptor (beta chain) emerged from a study of blood T cells in healthy people across ages. V was shortened by 3 bases and J by 2 bases, with 13 bases between the two germline ends. In germline, CDR1 is DFQATT, CDR2 SNEGSKA (reference sequence). The CDR3 consists of 14 residues. Study findings and constraints: The study lacked donor CMV status, which possibly confounded expanded clonotype changes.

PCR was performed a second time for about 7 to 12 cycles using a sample-barcoded 5' primer and a J-beta primer mix. A template-switch adaptor with 12 random nucleotides tagged each cDNA molecule. Sequencing of every sample gave 2.5 million or more CDR3-containing paired-end reads. Via MiXCR, TCRdb re-called the 5' RACE reads, giving one row per CDR3 protein. Found here are approximately 1.5 million distinct CDR3 sequences, roughly 32% of them singletons; the top ten hold roughly 10%. The table lists this clonotype with many counts. What it recognizes is unknown. Total RNA extraction produced at least 6 micrograms (per sample) for the study.

This sequence was found in a woman in her 30s in good health. This rearrangement joins TRBV20-1 to TRBJ2-5; TRBD2 is a possible D gene (7 bases). The sequenced sample was blood. The CDR3 DNA sequence: TGCAGTGCTAGTCTAGGGGGAGGGCAAGAGACCCAGTACTTC. Translating gives CSASLGGGQETQYF.